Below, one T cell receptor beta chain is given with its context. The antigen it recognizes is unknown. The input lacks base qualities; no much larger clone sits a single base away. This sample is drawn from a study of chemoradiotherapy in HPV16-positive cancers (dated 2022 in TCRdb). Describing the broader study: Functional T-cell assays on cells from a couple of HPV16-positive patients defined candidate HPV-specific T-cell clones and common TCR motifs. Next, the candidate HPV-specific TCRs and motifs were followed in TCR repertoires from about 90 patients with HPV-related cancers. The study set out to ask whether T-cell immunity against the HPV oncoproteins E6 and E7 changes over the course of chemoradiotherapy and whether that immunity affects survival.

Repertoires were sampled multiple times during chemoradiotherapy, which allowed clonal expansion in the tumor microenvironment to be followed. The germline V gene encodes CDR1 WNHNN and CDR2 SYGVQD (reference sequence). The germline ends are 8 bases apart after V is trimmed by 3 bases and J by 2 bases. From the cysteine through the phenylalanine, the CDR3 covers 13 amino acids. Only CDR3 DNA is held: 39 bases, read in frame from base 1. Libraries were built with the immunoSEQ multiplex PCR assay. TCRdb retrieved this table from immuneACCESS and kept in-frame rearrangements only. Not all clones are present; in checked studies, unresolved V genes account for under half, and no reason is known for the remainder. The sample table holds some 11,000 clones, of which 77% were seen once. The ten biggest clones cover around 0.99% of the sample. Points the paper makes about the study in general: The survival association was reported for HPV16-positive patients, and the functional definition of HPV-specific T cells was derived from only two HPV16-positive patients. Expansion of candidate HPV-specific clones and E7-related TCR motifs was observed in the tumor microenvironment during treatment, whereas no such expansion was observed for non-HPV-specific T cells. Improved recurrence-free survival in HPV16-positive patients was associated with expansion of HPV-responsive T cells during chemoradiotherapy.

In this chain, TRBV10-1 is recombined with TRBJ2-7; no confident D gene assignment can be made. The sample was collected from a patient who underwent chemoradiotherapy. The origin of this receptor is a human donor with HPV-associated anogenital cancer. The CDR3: CASSEGSTYEQYF. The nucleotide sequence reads TGCGCCAGCAGTGAAGGCTCTACCTACGAGCAGTACTTC.